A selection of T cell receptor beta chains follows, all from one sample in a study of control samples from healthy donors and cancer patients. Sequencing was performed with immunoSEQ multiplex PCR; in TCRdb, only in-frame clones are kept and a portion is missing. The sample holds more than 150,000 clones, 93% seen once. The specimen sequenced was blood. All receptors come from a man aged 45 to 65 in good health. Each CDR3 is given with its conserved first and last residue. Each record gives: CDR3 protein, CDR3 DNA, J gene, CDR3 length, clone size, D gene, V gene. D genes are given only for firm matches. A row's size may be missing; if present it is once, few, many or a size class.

CASSEGYRGTQYF,TGCGCCAGCAGTGAGGGCTACAGAGGGACCCAGTACTTC,TRBJ2-5,13,NA,NA,TRBV10-2
CASRSQGYPDNEQFF,TGTGCCAGCAGATCACAGGGATACCCGGACAATGAGCAGTTCTTC,TRBJ2-1,15,NA,NA,TRBV2
CASSPRQGPSYEQYF,TGCGCCAGCAGCCCAAGACAGGGTCCCTCCTACGAGCAGTACTTC,TRBJ2-7,15,NA,TRBD1,TRBV5-1
CASSGTSAHSYEQYF,TGTGCCAGCAGCGGAACTAGCGCCCACTCCTACGAGCAGTACTTC,TRBJ2-7,15,once,TRBD2,TRBV9
CASSISRRDYQPQHF,TGTGCCAGTAGTATTTCCCGACGAGACTATCAGCCCCAGCATTTT,TRBJ1-5,15,NA,NA,TRBV19
CASSLGAVSSYEQYF,TGCGCCAGCAGCTTGGGAGCGGTAAGCTCCTACGAGCAGTACTTC,TRBJ2-7,15,NA,NA,TRBV5-1
CASSLPGQGSGEQYF,TGTGCCAGCTCCCTACCAGGACAGGGTAGTGGCGAGCAGTACTTC,TRBJ2-7,15,NA,TRBD1,TRBV18
CASSQESRTGTQYF,TGTGCCAGCAGCCAAGAGAGCAGGACGGGGACCCAGTACTTC,TRBJ2-5,14,NA,NA,TRBV14
CATSPVGLYNEQFF,TGTGCCACCAGTCCCGTAGGCCTGTACAATGAGCAGTTCTTC,TRBJ2-1,14,NA,NA,TRBV24-1
CASSYSAVPGANVLTF,TGTGCCAGCAGTTACTCGGCGGTACCTGGGGCCAACGTCCTGACTTTC,TRBJ2-6,16,NA,NA,TRBV6-5
CASSIGSPRISDTQYF,TGTGCCAGTAGTATTGGTAGCCCTAGGATCTCAGATACGCAGTATTTT,TRBJ2-3,16,once,NA,TRBV19
CASSLAANTEAFF,TGCGCCAGCAGCTTGGCAGCAAACACTGAAGCTTTCTTT,TRBJ1-1,13,NA,NA,TRBV5-1
CASSQPGQGRTEAFF,TGTGCCAGCAGCCAACCCGGGCAGGGGCGGACTGAAGCTTTCTTT,TRBJ1-1,15,NA,NA,TRBV3-1/TRBV3-2
CASKQSSGANVLTF,TGTGCCAGCAAGCAGAGCTCTGGGGCCAACGTCCTGACTTTC,TRBJ2-6,14,once,NA,TRBV6-5
CASTSQRLLSYEQYF,TGTGCCAGCACGTCCCAGAGGCTCCTTTCCTACGAGCAGTACTTC,TRBJ2-7,15,NA,NA,TRBV6-6
CASSPNLLRTSGIRRELNTGELFF,TGTGCCAGCAGCCCCAATTTGCTTAGGACTAGCGGGATCCGGCGAGAGCTGAACACCGGGGAGCTGTTTTTT,TRBJ2-2,24,NA,TRBD2,TRBV4-2
CASSLGSGDLYQETQYF,TGCGCCAGCAGCTTGGGGTCGGGGGACTTGTACCAAGAGACCCAGTACTTC,TRBJ2-5,17,NA,NA,TRBV5-1
CASSQDPGTGLYGYTF,TGCGCCAGCAGCCAAGATCCGGGGACAGGGCTTTATGGCTACACCTTC,TRBJ1-2,16,NA,TRBD1,TRBV4-1
CASSPPVGRSGNTIYF,TGTGCCAGCTCACCACCGGTTGGGCGGTCTGGAAACACCATATATTTT,TRBJ1-3,16,NA,NA,TRBV18
CATSGGVRRGEQYF,TGCGCCACCTCTGGGGGGGTGCGAAGGGGCGAGCAGTACTTC,TRBJ2-7,14,NA,TRBD2,TRBV5-1
CASSVGGDNTEAFF,TGTGCCAGCAGCGTAGGTGGGGATAACACTGAAGCTTTCTTT,TRBJ1-1,14,NA,NA,TRBV9
CASSKAGPTDTQYF,TGTGCCAGCAGCAAAGCGGGCCCCACAGATACGCAGTATTTT,TRBJ2-3,14,NA,NA,TRBV7-9
CSVEEGRVSYGYTF,TGCAGCGTTGAAGAAGGGAGAGTCAGTTATGGCTACACCTTC,TRBJ1-2,14,NA,NA,TRBV29-1
CATSGQGAYFSTDTQYF,TGTGCCACCAGTGGGCAGGGGGCCTATTTTAGCACAGATACGCAGTATTTT,TRBJ2-3,17,NA,TRBD1,TRBV24-1
CAWSGAATGLLSSGNTIYF,TGTGCCTGGAGTGGGGCTGCGACAGGACTTCTTAGCTCTGGAAACACCATATATTTT,TRBJ1-3,19,few,NA,TRBV30
CSARQGNEQYF,TGCAGTGCTCGACAGGGAAACGAGCAGTACTTC,TRBJ2-7,11,NA,TRBD1,TRBV20-1
CASSPQGAVNTEAFF,TGTGCCAGCAGTCCTCAGGGAGCTGTGAACACTGAAGCTTTCTTT,TRBJ1-1,15,once,NA,TRBV6-5
CASSVAGNTEAFF,TGTGCCAGCAGCGTAGCGGGTAACACTGAAGCTTTCTTT,TRBJ1-1,13,NA,NA,TRBV9
CASSLGWGTSGYEQYF,TGTGCCAGCAGCTTAGGTTGGGGGACTAGCGGCTACGAGCAGTACTTC,TRBJ2-7,16,NA,TRBD2,TRBV11-2
CASMGANYGYTF,TGTGCCAGCATGGGGGCTAACTATGGCTACACCTTC,TRBJ1-2,12,NA,NA,TRBV6-5
CASSKGTGGYEQYF,TGTGCCAGCAGTAAAGGGACAGGGGGATACGAGCAGTACTTC,TRBJ2-7,14,NA,TRBD1,TRBV2
CASSPPGGRGYEQYF,TGCGCCAGCAGCCCCCCCGGGGGGCGCGGGTACGAGCAGTACTTC,TRBJ2-7,15,NA,NA,TRBV5-1
CASSGEIPYEQYF,TGCGCCAGCAGTGGTGAGATACCCTACGAGCAGTACTTC,TRBJ2-7,13,NA,NA,TRBV5-1
CASSDPGQGAEEQYF,TGTGCCAGCAGCGATCCGGGACAGGGGGCGGAGGAGCAGTACTTC,TRBJ2-7,15,NA,TRBD1,TRBV4-2
CASSDRGLGYEQYF,TGTGCCAGCAGTGACAGGGGGCTGGGGTACGAGCAGTACTTC,TRBJ2-7,14,once,TRBD1,TRBV25-1
CASRRTPAGGEQFF,TGTGCCAGCAGGAGGACCCCGGCCGGGGGTGAGCAGTTCTTC,TRBJ2-1,14,NA,NA,TRBV2
CASSPGLAYSYEQYF,TGTGCCAGCAGCCCCGGACTAGCGTACTCCTACGAGCAGTACTTC,TRBJ2-7,15,once,TRBD2,TRBV7-2
CASSPRTGGSEKLFF,TGTGCCAGCAGTCCCCGGACAGGGGGGAGTGAAAAACTGTTTTTT,TRBJ1-4,15,NA,TRBD1,TRBV6-5
CSVERSQSSYNEQFF,TGCAGCGTTGAAAGGTCTCAAAGCTCCTACAATGAGCAGTTCTTC,TRBJ2-1,15,NA,NA,TRBV29-1
CASISSTAGGPVNEQFF,TGCGCCAGCATATCTTCTACGGCGGGAGGGCCGGTCAATGAGCAGTTCTTC,TRBJ2-1,17,NA,TRBD2,TRBV5-1